The 22 T cell receptor beta chains in this list originate from one sample, sequenced in a study of cytomegalovirus exposure and HLA in healthy donors. Sequenced by immunoSEQ multiplex PCR; TCRdb stores in-frame clones only, minus some. The table records 90,000 to 120,000 clones, 70% to 90% of them present only once. The sample comprised PBMCs. The source of these receptors is a woman between 18 and 29 years old in good health and CMV-seronegative.

V and J are TRBV28 and TRBJ1-1; D is uncertain. V lost 2 bases, J lost 2 bases, and 6 bases lay in between. Germline assignment: CDR1 MDHEN and CDR2 SYDVKM. The CDR3 is 13 amino acids. Written as DNA, the CDR3 is TGTGCCAGCAGTTTAACCAGAAACACTGAAGCTTTCTTT. Protein product: CASSLTRNTEAFF.

V gene TRBV5-6 combines with J gene TRBJ1-1, with D possibly TRBD1 on 5 matching bases. V lost 3 bases and J lost 1, with 7 bases in between. The germline CDR1 and CDR2 sequences are SGHDT and YYEEEE. The CDR3 totals 13 residues. CDR3 sequence (DNA): TGTGCCAGCAGCTGGGGGGGGAACACTGAAGCTTTCTTT. It is translated as CASSWGGNTEAFF.

The chain recombines TRBV15 with TRBJ1-2, with D perhaps TRBD1 (5 bases). Germline CDR1 and CDR2: LNHNV and YYDKDF (reference sequence). The CDR3 is 16 amino acids. Trimming shortened V by 3 bases and J by 4 bases, and 18 bases separated the two germline ends. CDR3 residues: CATSRGRVLNIYGYTF. The DNA of the CDR3 is TGTGCCACCAGCAGGGGCAGGGTATTGAATATCTATGGCTACACCTTC.

The rearrangement uses TRBV29-1 and TRBJ1-1, with D uncertain. Germline assignment: CDR1 SQVTM and CDR2 ANQGSEA. Trimming stripped 8 bases from V and 0 bases from J, with 7 bases between. CDR3 length: 11 residues. The CDR3 is CSSLLNTEAFF. CDR3 DNA: TGCAGCTCCCTCTTGAACACTGAAGCTTTCTTT.

The chain recombines TRBV18 with TRBJ1-3; D is ambiguous. The CDR3 has 15 amino acids. Trimming removed 5 bases from V and 4 bases from J, with 15 bases in between. Per germline, CDR1 KGHSH and CDR2 LQKENI. For the CDR3, the DNA is TGTGCCAGCTCATCGAACCATCCACAGGGAAACACCATATATTTT. This encodes CASSSNHPQGNTIYF.

This sequence joins TRBV30 and TRBJ1-1; maybe TRBD1 (5 bases). Trimming took 2 bases from V and 4 from J, leaving 17 bases between them. Germline V lookup: CDR1 GTSNPN, CDR2 SVGIG (reference sequence). CDR3 length equals 15 residues. CDR3 region: CAWSLGGGVSTEAFF. Written as DNA, the CDR3 is TGTGCCTGGAGTCTGGGGGGAGGAGTGAGCACTGAAGCTTTCTTT. The variable domain in full, with the rest retrieved from reference TRBV30 and TRBJ1-1, is SQTIHQWPATLVQPVGSPLSLECTVEGTSNPNLYWYRQAAGRGLQLLFYSVGIGQISSEVPQNLSASRPQDRQFILSSKKLLLSDSGFYLCAWSLGGGVSTEAFFGQGTRLTVV.

The chain recombines TRBV5-8 with TRBJ2-1; perhaps TRBD2 as D (5 bases). Trimming pared 2 bases from V and 4 bases from J, leaving 16 bases between. This CDR3 is built from 16 residues. Germline values: CDR1 SGHTS, CDR2 YDEGEE. CDR3 loop: CASSFASVGGYNEQFF. The CDR3 region has the DNA TGTGCCAGCAGCTTCGCCTCGGTTGGCGGGTACAATGAGCAGTTCTTC.

J is TRBJ2-7 and V is TRBV28; tentative D call: TRBD1 (5 bases). The CDR3 runs to 13 residues. Between the trimmed V and J ends, which lost 8 bases and 0 bases, there was a span of 11 bases. Germline CDR1 is MDHEN and CDR2 is SYDVKM. CDR3 residues: CASLSRDSYEQYF. The CDR3 bases are TGTGCCAGCCTTTCCAGGGACTCCTACGAGCAGTACTTC.

This sequence joins TRBV13 and TRBJ2-3; D is perhaps TRBD2 (5 bases). CDR3 length equals 16 residues. With 5 bases removed from V and 1 base from J, the gap between germline ends came to 16 bases. Germline V gene sequence: CDR1 PRHDT, CDR2 FYEKMQ (reference sequence). DNA for the CDR3: TGTGCCAGCAGCCGAGAAGTCCGGGGAGGCACAGATACGCAGTATTTT. Protein sequence: CASSREVRGGTDTQYF.

V usage is TRBV5-1 and J usage is TRBJ1-6; 7 bases match TRBD1. CDR1 and CDR2 (germline): SGHRS, YFSETQ. The J segment lost 5 bases and the V segment lost 4 bases, leaving 6 bases of the junction unmatched. The CDR3 spans 15 residues. The CDR3 DNA follows: TGCGCCAGCAGCCTAGGGACAGCGAATAATTCACCCCTCCACTTT. This codes for CASSLGTANNSPLHF.

J is TRBJ1-5 and V is TRBV6-1; D unclear. CDR1 is MNHNS and CDR2 is SASEGT in the germline V gene. The CDR3 sequence is 14 residues long. The V and J ends lost 1 base and 4 bases respectively, with 8 bases between them. The CDR3 coding sequence is TGTGCCAGCAGTGAAGGGTCGGGAAATCAGCCCCAGCATTTT. It specifies CASSEGSGNQPQHF.

The rearrangement joins TRBV6-5 to TRBJ1-2; D is uncertain. The germline V gene encodes CDR1 MNHEY and CDR2 SVGAGI. Trimming removed 2 bases from V and 3 bases from J, with 7 bases in between. This CDR3 is built from 13 residues. CDR3 protein: CASSYAVHYGYTF. As DNA, the CDR3 is TGTGCCAGCAGTTACGCGGTTCACTATGGCTACACCTTC.

V and J are TRBV9 and TRBJ2-1; 8 nucleotides agree with TRBD2. CDR1 SGDLS and CDR2 YYNGEE come from the germline V gene. The CDR3 is 16 residues long. V was pared by 0 bases and J by 0 bases, with 2 bases of the junction left unmatched. CDR3 protein: CASSVGGGTSYNEQFF. CDR3 bases: TGTGCCAGCAGCGTAGGCGGGGGGACCTCCTACAATGAGCAGTTCTTC.

The chain uses TRBV25-1 and TRBJ2-6; D remains ambiguous. The germline gives CDR1 MGHDK, CDR2 SYGVNS. The CDR3 sequence is 14 residues long. V lost 4 bases, J lost 4 bases, and 8 bases lay in between. The CDR3 DNA reads TGTGCCAGCAGTGGAGGTGCAGGGGCCAACGTCCTGACTTTC. Protein: CASSGGAGANVLTF. Combining the CDR3 with reference TRBV25-1 and TRBJ2-6 gives the whole variable domain EADIYQTPRYLVIGTGKKITLECSQTMGHDKMYWYQQDPGMELHLIHYSYGVNSTEKGDLSSESTVSRIRTEHFPLTLESARPSHTSQYLCASSGGAGANVLTFGAGSRLTVL.

The V and J genes are TRBV25-1 and TRBJ1-2; D uncertain. Germline values: CDR1 MGHDK, CDR2 SYGVNS. Trimming removed 5 bases at V and 2 bases at J, with 12 bases between. CDR3 length equals 14 residues. The CDR3 DNA reads TGTGCCAGCAGTTCGTCCCTCCCCAACTATGGCTACACCTTC. Translation: CASSSSLPNYGYTF.

J is TRBJ1-1 and V is TRBV19; D ambiguous. CDR1 and CDR2 from the germline V gene are LNHDA and SQIVND (reference sequence). V lost 5 bases and J lost 0, with 10 bases in between. The length of the CDR3 is 14 residues. The CDR3 is CASSEGRLNTEAFF. The CDR3 DNA is TGTGCCAGTAGTGAGGGTCGATTGAACACTGAAGCTTTCTTT.

The CDR3 coding sequence is TGTGCCAGCAGTCTAGGGACAGGGGGCTCGTACGAGCAGTACTTC. Encoded protein: CASSLGTGGSYEQYF. The chain employs TRBV27 and TRBJ2-7; TRBD1 matches 12 bases. Trimming took 5 bases from V and 4 from J; bases not matched to a gene: 6. The length of the CDR3 is 15 residues. Germline V gene data show CDR1 as MNHEY and CDR2 as SMNVEV (reference sequence).

The rearrangement joins TRBV6-6 to TRBJ1-3; D perhaps matches TRBD1 (6 bases). In germline, CDR1 is MNHNY, CDR2 SVGAGI (reference sequence). V lost 8 bases and J 2 bases, leaving 10 bases between the germline ends. This CDR3 spans 13 amino acids. CDR3 coding DNA: TGTGCCAGCGGACAGATCGCTGGAAACACCATATATTTT. Translated, it gives CASGQIAGNTIYF.

This clone came up a few times. The chain combines TRBV7-6 with TRBJ1-6; TRBD1 matches at 11 bases. The J segment lost 6 bases and the V segment lost 5 bases, leaving 6 bases of the junction unmatched. Germline V lookup: CDR1 SGHVS, CDR2 FNYEAQ. The length of the CDR3 is 16 residues. The CDR3 region is CASSPGTGGGNSPLHF. Written as DNA, the CDR3 is TGTGCCAGCAGCCCGGGGACAGGGGGAGGTAATTCACCCCTCCACTTT.

The gene calls are TRBV28 and TRBJ1-5; D might be TRBD1 (6 bases). This CDR3 has 19 amino acids. Germline V gene data show CDR1 as MDHEN and CDR2 as SYDVKM. Trimming removed 6 bases at V and 0 bases at J, with 24 bases between. CDR3 protein: CASSRSPDSAFDSNQPQHF. CDR3 in DNA: TGTGCCAGCAGCCGGTCCCCGGACAGCGCTTTTGATAGCAATCAGCCCCAGCATTTT.

The chain employs TRBV28 and TRBJ1-5, with 10 bases lining up with TRBD1. CDR1 and CDR2 (germline): MDHEN, SYDVKM. Trimming removed 4 bases from V and 10 bases from J; junction bases left unmatched: 4. This CDR3 has 13 amino acids. The CDR3 sequence is CASSSTGGQPQHF. Written as DNA, the CDR3 is TGTGCCAGCAGTTCGACAGGGGGCCAACCCCAGCATTTT.

The rearrangement uses TRBV7-9 and TRBJ1-2; 7 nucleotides agree with TRBD1. The CDR3 length is 14 residues. The J segment lost 8 bases and the V segment lost 8 bases, leaving 14 bases of the junction unmatched. Germline loops: CDR1 SEHNR, CDR2 FQNEAQ (reference sequence). CDR3 coding DNA: TGTGCCAGCCAGGGGGTGGAGGGGGCATACGGCTACACCTTC. It is translated as CASQGVEGAYGYTF.